This T cell receptor beta chain was profiled in a study of vaccination and CD4 T cells after COVID-19. Study in general: The post-COVID samples were taken a median approximately 100 days after diagnosis, anywhere from 35 to 161.

The study sequenced cultured CD4+ T cell DNA using the Oncomine TCR Beta short-read assay. TCRdb reprocessed the PCR reads with MiXCR, giving one entry per CDR3 protein. In the table there are 6,500 to 10,000 distinct CDR3 sequences, over 70% of which are singletons. Per germline, CDR1 DFQATT and CDR2 SNEGSKA (reference sequence). With V trimmed by 0 bases and J by 1 base, 2 bases remained unmatched. CDR3 length: 16 amino acids. As for this clonotype: Its matching antigen is unknown.

General study findings and limits: With convalescent patients, a median roughly 83% of reactive clones emerged solely after vaccination. Median counts of SARS-CoV-2-reactive clonotypes increased from approximately 21 to 40; this difference was not significant.

Documented treatment: approximately 9-day PBMC culture with coronavirus spike peptide pools or control peptides (ViraFEST assay). Peptide pools at roughly 10 ug/ml and IL-2 at roughly 9.8 IU/ml were added to cultures of a few million PBMCs per well. This clonotype originated in a human donor who had recovered from COVID-19. The chain is built from TRBV20-1 and TRBJ2-7; 14 positions agree with TRBD2. Source material: CD4+ T cells from blood, cultured in vitro. The CDR3 DNA reads TGCAGTGCTAGAGACGGGACTAGCGGGAGTTCCTACGAGCAGTACTTC. Amino acids: CSARDGTSGSSYEQYF.